What follows are 4 T cell receptor beta chains derived from one specimen sequenced in a study of regulatory dendritic cells for organ transplantation. The assay was immunoSEQ multiplex PCR, and TCRdb's table has in-frame clones only and misses some. The repertoire includes 20,000 to 25,000 clones, 74% of them detected once, and around 0.99% sits in the top ten. Sequences were obtained from memory CD4+ T cells from blood. Subset in this sample: CD45RO+ memory T cells. Every receptor here comes from a human donor in good health.

The chain links TRBV15 to TRBJ1-2; the D gene is possibly TRBD1 (6 bases). The CDR3 consists of 14 residues. Germline CDR1 reads LNHNV; CDR2 reads YYDKDF (reference sequence). Trimming took off 0 bases at V and 5 bases at J, with 10 bases between the two ends. The DNA of the CDR3 is TGTGCCACCAGCAGAGAGGACAGCGCATATGGCTACACCTTC. Its protein product is CATSREDSAYGYTF.

This clone was counted a few times. The V gene is TRBV21-1, the J gene TRBJ2-3; TRBD1 was called by the table and not checked on the DNA. TRBV21-1 is deemed a pseudogene. This CDR3 contains 15 residues. This CDR3 is CASSTGRSSTDTQYF. CDR3 in DNA: TGTGCCAGCAGCACAGGGCGTTCTAGCACAGATACGCAGTATTTT.

The chain links TRBV21-1 to TRBJ2-3; TRBD2, the table's D call, lacks a check against the DNA. TRBV21-1 is labeled a pseudogene. The CDR3 is 15 amino acids. The CDR3 nucleotides read TGTGCCAGCAGCTTAGCGGGGGCCCGAACAGATACGCAGTATTTT. Translation: CASSLAGARTDTQYF.

This clone was recorded once. The chain uses TRBV4-1 and TRBJ2-2, with a weak D call TRBD1 (5 bases). The germline CDR1 and CDR2 sequences are MGHRA and YSYEKL. V gave up 0 bases and J gave up 9 bases, with 14 bases separating them. The CDR3 has 15 amino acids. The CDR3 region is CASSQEGQGKRELFF. The CDR3 DNA is TGCGCCAGCAGCCAAGAGGGGCAGGGCAAAAGGGAGCTGTTTTTT.